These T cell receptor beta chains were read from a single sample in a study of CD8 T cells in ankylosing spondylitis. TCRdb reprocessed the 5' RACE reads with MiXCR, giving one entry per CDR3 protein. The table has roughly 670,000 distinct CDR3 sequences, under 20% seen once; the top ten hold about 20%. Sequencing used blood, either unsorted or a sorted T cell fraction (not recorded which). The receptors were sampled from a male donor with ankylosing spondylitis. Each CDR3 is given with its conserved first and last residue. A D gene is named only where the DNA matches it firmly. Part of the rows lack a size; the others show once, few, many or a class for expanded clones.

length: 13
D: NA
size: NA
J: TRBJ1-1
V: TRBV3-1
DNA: TGTGCCAGCAGCCAAGGGGTGACAGTGGAAGCTTTCTTT
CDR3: CASSQGVTVEAFF

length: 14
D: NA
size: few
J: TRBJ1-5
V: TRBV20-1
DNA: TGCAGTGCTAGCCCCCCCGGCGGGAATCAGCCCCAGCATTTT
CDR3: CSASPPGGNQPQHF

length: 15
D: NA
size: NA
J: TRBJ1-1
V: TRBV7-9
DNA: TGTGCCAGCAGCTTACCGGCAGGGCGGAACACTGAAGCTTTCTTT
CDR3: CASSLPAGRNTEAFF

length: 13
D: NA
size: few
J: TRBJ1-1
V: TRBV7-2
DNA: TGTGCCAGCAGCTTAGGAGGGGGACTTGAAGCTTTCTTT
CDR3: CASSLGGGLEAFF

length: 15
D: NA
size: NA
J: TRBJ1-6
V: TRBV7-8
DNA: TGTGCCAGCAGCTTTAAGGGGCAAGTAAATTCACCCCTCCACTTT
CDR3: CASSFKGQVNSPLHF

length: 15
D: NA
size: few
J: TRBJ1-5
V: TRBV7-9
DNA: TGTGCCAGCAGCTTAGAGCAGGGAGGCAATCAGCCCCAGCATTTT
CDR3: CASSLEQGGNQPQHF

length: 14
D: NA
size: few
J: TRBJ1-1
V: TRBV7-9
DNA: TGTGCCAGCAGCTTCGACAGGTCGAACACTGAAGCTTTCTTT
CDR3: CASSFDRSNTEAFF

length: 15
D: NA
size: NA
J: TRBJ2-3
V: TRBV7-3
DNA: TGTGCCAGCAGCTTAACAGCGGGCCCCACAGATACGCAGTATTTT
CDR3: CASSLTAGPTDTQYF

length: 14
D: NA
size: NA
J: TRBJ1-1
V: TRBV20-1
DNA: TGCAGTGCGCCCAAGGAAGGTTGGAACACTGAAGCTTTCTTT
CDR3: CSAPKEGWNTEAFF

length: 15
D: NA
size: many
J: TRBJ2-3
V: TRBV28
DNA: TGTGCCAGCAGCCTGGTGGACCCTAGCACAGATACGCAGTATTTT
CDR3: CASSLVDPSTDTQYF

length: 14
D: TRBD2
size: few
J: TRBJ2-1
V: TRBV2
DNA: TGTGCCAGCAAGGGACTAGCTGGATTCAATGAGCAGTTCTTC
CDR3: CASKGLAGFNEQFF

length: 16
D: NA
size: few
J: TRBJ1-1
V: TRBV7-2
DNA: TGTGCCAGCAGTCCCCGACCATGGGGGACGAACACTGAAGCTTTCTTT
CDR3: CASSPRPWGTNTEAFF

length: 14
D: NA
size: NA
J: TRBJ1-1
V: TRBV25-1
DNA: TGTGCCAGCTCACCCTTGAATATGAACACTGAAGCTTTCTTT
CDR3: CASSPLNMNTEAFF

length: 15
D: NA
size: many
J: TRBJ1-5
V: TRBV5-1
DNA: TGCGCCAGCAGCCGTGGACCCGGGAGCAATCAGCCCCAGCATTTT
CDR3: CASSRGPGSNQPQHF

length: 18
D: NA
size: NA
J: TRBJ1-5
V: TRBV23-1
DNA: TGCGCCAGCAGTCAATCTCAGCAGGGCGGATTTGGCAATCAGCCCCAGCATTTT
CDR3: CASSQSQQGGFGNQPQHF

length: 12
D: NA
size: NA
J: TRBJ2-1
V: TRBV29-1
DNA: TGCAGCGCCGTTATTATCGAAGGTGAGCAGTTCTTC
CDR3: CSAVIIEGEQFF

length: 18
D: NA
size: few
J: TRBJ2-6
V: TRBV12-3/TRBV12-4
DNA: TGTGCCAGCAGCCCGGGACGCTTCACAAACTCTGGGGCCAACGTCCTGACTTTC
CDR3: CASSPGRFTNSGANVLTF

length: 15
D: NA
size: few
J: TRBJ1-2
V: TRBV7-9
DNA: TGTGCCAGCAGCTTCAGGCCAGCAGGAAACTATGGCTACACCTTC
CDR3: CASSFRPAGNYGYTF

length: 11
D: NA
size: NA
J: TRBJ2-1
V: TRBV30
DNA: TGTGCCTTGAAACAGGGACATGAGCAGTTCTTC
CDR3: CALKQGHEQFF

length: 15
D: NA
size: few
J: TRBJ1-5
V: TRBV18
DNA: TGTGCCAGCTCACCGTTCATGGGGGACAATCAGCCCCAGCATTTT
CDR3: CASSPFMGDNQPQHF

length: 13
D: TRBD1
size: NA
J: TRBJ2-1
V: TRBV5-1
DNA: TGCGCCAGCAGCTTTGAGGACAGGGGTGAGCAGTTCTTC
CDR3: CASSFEDRGEQFF

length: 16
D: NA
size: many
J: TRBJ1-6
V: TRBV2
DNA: TGTGCCAGCAGTGAAAGGCGGGCCAGTCGGGATTCACCCCTCCACTTT
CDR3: CASSERRASRDSPLHF

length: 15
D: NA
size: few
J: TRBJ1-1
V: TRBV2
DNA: TGTGCCAGCAGGAACCCGGTTGACAGACAGACTGAAGCTTTCTTT
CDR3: CASRNPVDRQTEAFF

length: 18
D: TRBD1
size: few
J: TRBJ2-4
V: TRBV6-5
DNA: TGTGCCAGCAGTTACCCTCCCCCGGGACAGCTAGCCAAAAACATTCAGTACTTC
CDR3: CASSYPPPGQLAKNIQYF

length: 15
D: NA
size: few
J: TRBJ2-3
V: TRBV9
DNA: TGTGCCAGCAGCGTAGGGGGAGTGTTCACAGATACGCAGTATTTT
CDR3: CASSVGGVFTDTQYF

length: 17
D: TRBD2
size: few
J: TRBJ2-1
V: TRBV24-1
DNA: TGTGCCACCAGTCTTGGGGGGGGTACGGGGACCTACAATGAGCAGTTCTTC
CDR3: CATSLGGGTGTYNEQFF

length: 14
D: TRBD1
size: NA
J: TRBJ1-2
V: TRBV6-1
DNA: TGTGCCAGCAGGAAAACCGGGACAGAGTATGGCTACACCTTC
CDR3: CASRKTGTEYGYTF

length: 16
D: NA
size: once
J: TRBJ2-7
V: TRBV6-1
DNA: TGTGCCAGCAGTGAGGGGCTAGCGCCTTCTGGGTACGAGCAGTACTTC
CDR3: CASSEGLAPSGYEQYF

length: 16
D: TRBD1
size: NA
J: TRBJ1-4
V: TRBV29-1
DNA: TGCAGCGCCCAAAGACTAGGGGACAGACATAATGAAAAACTGTTTTTT
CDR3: CSAQRLGDRHNEKLFF

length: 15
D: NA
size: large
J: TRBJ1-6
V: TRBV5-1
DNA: TGCGCCAGCAGCCGTCGGAGGCCGAATAATTCACCCCTCCACTTT
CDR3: CASSRRRPNNSPLHF

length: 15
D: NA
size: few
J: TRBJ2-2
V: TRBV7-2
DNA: TGTGCCAGCAGCCCCCCTTCTCCTAACACCGGGGAGCTGTTTTTT
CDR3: CASSPPSPNTGELFF

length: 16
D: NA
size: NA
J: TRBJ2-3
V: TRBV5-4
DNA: TGTGCCAGCAGCCCCGTCCTGGGGAGAGACACAGATACGCAGTATTTT
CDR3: CASSPVLGRDTDTQYF

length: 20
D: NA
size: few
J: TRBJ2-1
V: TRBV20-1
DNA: TGCAGTGCTAGAGATTCTCTTGTACCGGGGCCTGCGGGATCCTACAATGAGCAGTTCTTC
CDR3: CSARDSLVPGPAGSYNEQFF

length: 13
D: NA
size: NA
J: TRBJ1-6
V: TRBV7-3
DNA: TGTGCCAGCAGCTTGGCCAAAGATTCACCCCTCCACTTT
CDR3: CASSLAKDSPLHF

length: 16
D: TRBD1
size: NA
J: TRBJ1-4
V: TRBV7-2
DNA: TGTGCCAGCAGTCAGCCGGTAACAGGGGGTGGTGAAAAACTGTTTTTT
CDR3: CASSQPVTGGGEKLFF

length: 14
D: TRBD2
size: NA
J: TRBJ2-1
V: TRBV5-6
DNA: TGTGCCAGCAGCTTGCCGGGAGGGCCGGATGAGCAGTTCTTC
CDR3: CASSLPGGPDEQFF

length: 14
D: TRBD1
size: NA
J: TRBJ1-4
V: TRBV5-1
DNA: TGCGCCAGCAGCTTAGAGGGGGCAGGTGAAAAACTGTTTTTT
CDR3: CASSLEGAGEKLFF

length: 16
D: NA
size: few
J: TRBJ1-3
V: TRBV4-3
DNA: TGCGCCAGCAGCCAAGATGGGGGGTGGTCAGGAAACACCATATATTTT
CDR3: CASSQDGGWSGNTIYF

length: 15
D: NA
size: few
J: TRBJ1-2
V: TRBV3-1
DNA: TGTGCCAGCAGCCAAGGGCTTAAAAGTCCCTATGGCTACACCTTC
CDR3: CASSQGLKSPYGYTF

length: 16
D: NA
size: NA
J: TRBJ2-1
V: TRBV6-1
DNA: TGTGCCAGCAGTAAATCCGGGACGGGCTCCTACAATGAGCAGTTCTTC
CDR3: CASSKSGTGSYNEQFF

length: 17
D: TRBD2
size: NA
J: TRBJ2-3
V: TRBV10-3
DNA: TGTGCCATCAGTCACCCTAGCGGGGGGCCTAGCACAGATACGCAGTATTTT
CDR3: CAISHPSGGPSTDTQYF

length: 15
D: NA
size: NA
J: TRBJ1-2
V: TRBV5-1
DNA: TGCGCCAGCAGCTTGGTTTTTGGAAGGAACTATGGCTACACCTTC
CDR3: CASSLVFGRNYGYTF

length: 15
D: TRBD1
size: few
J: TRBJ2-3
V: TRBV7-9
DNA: TGTGCCAGCAGCTTACAGGGGGCTTTGACAGATACGCAGTATTTT
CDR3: CASSLQGALTDTQYF

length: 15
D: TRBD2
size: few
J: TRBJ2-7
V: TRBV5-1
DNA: TGCGCCAGCAGCCGAGCGGGAGGGTCAATTAGCGAGCAGTACTTC
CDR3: CASSRAGGSISEQYF

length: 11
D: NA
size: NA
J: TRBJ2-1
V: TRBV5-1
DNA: TGCGCCAGCACAGGGGGGGATGAGCAGTTCTTC
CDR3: CASTGGDEQFF

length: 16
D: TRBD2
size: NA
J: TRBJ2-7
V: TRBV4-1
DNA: TGCGCCAGCAGCCAAGATTTGAGGACTAGCCCGTACGAGCAGTACTTC
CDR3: CASSQDLRTSPYEQYF

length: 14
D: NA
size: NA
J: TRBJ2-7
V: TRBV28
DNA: TGTGCCAGCCTAGACGCCCGGGTTCGGGGAGAGCAGTACTTC
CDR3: CASLDARVRGEQYF

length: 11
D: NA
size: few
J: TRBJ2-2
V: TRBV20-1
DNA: TGCAGTGCCAGAGAACAGGGGGAGCTGTTTTTT
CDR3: CSAREQGELFF

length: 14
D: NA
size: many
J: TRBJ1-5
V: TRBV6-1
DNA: TGTGCCAGCAGTCCACTTCATCTCAATCAGCCCCAGCATTTT
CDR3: CASSPLHLNQPQHF

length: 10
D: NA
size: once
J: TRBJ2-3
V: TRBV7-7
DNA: TGTGCTAATATTTCCGATACGCAGTATTTT
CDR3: CANISDTQYF

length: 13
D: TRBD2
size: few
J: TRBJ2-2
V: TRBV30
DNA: TGTGCCTGGAGGGGGACTAGCACCGGGGAGCTGTTTTTT
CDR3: CAWRGTSTGELFF

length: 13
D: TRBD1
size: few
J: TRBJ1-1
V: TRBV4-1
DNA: TGCGCCAGCAGCCAATACAGGGGGTACGAAGCTTTCTTT
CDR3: CASSQYRGYEAFF

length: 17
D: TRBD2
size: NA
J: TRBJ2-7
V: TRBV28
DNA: TGTGCCAGCACTCCTCCAAGGGCAGCGGGGGCCACCTACGAGCAGTACTTC
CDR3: CASTPPRAAGATYEQYF

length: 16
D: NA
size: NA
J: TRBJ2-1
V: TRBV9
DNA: TGTGCCAGCAGCGTGGACTTGGATCGCTCCTACAATGAGCAGTTCTTC
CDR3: CASSVDLDRSYNEQFF

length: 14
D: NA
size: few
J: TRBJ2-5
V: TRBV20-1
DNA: TGCAGTGCTAGTGTGACCGTCGGAAAAGAGACCCAGTACTTC
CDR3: CSASVTVGKETQYF

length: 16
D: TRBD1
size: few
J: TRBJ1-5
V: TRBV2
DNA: TGTGCCAGCAGTGAAAGTTTGGGACAGGGCAATCAGCCCCAGCATTTT
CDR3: CASSESLGQGNQPQHF

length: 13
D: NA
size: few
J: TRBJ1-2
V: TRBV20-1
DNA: TGCAGTGCTAGAATGGCGGGGTTCTATGGCTACACCTTC
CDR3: CSARMAGFYGYTF

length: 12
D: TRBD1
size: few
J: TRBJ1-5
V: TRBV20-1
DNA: TGCAGTGCTCCACAGGGGAATCAGCCCCAGCATTTT
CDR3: CSAPQGNQPQHF

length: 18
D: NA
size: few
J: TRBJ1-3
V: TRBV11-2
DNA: TGTGCCAGCAGCCTATGGACCGCCTTTACCATCTCTGGAAACACCATATATTTT
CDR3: CASSLWTAFTISGNTIYF

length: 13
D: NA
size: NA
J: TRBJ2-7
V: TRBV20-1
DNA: TGCAGTGCTAGACCCCCAGGGATCCACGAGCAGTACTTC
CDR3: CSARPPGIHEQYF